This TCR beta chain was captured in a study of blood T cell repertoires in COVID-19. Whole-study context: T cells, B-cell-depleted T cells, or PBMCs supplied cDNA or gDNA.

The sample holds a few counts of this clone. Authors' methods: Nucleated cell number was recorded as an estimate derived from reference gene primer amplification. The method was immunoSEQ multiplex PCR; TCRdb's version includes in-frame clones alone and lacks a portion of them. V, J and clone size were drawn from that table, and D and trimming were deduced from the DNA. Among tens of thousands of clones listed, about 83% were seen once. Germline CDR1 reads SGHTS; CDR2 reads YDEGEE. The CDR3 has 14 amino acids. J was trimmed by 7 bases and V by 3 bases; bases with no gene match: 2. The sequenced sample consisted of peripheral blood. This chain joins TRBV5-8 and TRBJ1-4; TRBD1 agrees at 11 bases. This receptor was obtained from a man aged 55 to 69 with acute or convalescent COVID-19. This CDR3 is CASSWTGGREKLFF. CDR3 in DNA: TGTGCCAGCAGCTGGACAGGGGGCCGTGAAAAACTGTTTTTT. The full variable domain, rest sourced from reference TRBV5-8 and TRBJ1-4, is EAGVTQSPTHLIKTRGQQATLRCSPISGHTSVYWYQQALGLGLQFLLWYDEGEERNRGNFPPRFSGRQFPNYSSELNVNALELEDSALYLCASSWTGGREKLFFGSGTQLSVL.